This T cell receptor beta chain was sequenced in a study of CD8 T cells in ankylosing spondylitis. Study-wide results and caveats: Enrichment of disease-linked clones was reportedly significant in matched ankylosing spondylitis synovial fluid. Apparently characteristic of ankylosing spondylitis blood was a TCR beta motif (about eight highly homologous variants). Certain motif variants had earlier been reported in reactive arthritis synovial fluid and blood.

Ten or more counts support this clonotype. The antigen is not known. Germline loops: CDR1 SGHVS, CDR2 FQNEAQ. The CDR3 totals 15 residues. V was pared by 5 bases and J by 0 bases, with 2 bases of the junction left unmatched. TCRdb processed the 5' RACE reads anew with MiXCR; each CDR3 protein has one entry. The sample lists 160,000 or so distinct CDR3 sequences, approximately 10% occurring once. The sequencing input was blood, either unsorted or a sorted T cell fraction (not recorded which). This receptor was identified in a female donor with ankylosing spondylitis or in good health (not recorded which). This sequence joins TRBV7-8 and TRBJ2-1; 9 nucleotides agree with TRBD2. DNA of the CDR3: TGTGCCAGCAGCCAACTAGCGGGCTCCTACAATGAGCAGTTCTTC. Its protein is CASSQLAGSYNEQFF.